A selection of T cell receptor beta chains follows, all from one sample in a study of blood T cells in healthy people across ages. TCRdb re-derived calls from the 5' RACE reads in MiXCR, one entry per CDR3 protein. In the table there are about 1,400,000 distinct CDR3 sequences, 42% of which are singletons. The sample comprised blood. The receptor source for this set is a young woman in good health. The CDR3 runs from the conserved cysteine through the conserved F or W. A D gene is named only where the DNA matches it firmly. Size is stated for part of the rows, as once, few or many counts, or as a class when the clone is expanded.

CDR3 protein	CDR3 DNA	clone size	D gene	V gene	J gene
CASTQRGSSYNEQFF	TGTGCCAGCACGCAGCGGGGAAGCTCCTACAATGAGCAGTTCTTC	.	TRBD2	TRBV28	TRBJ2-1
CASSLEASGGGGYTF	TGCGCCAGCAGCCTCGAGGCGTCAGGGGGAGGTGGCTACACCTTC	.	TRBD1	TRBV5-1	TRBJ1-2
CAWSVRQDSYNEQFF	TGTGCCTGGAGTGTACGGCAGGACTCCTACAATGAGCAGTTCTTC	few	.	TRBV30	TRBJ2-1
CASSQTGALTGELFF	TGTGCCAGCAGCCAGACAGGGGCCCTCACCGGGGAGCTGTTTTTT	.	TRBD1	TRBV3-1	TRBJ2-2
CASRPSGAGLSYGYTF	TGTGCCAGCAGGCCTTCTGGGGCAGGGCTGTCCTATGGCTACACCTTC	few	.	TRBV6-5	TRBJ1-2
CSALPGQGLFNEQYF	TGCAGTGCTCTACCGGGACAGGGTCTATTTAACGAGCAGTACTTC	few	TRBD1	TRBV20-1	TRBJ2-7
CASSRTGGYEKLFF	TGCGCCAGCAGCCGGACAGGGGGGTACGAAAAACTGTTTTTT	few	TRBD1	TRBV4-1	TRBJ1-4
CASSLGFGPPGDNQPQHF	TGTGCCAGCAGTTTAGGGTTCGGGCCCCCCGGCGACAATCAGCCCCAGCATTTT	.	.	TRBV12-3/TRBV12-4	TRBJ1-5
CASSQDRKSLYGYTF	TGCGCCAGCAGCCAAGATCGGAAATCTCTTTATGGCTACACCTTC	.	.	TRBV4-1	TRBJ1-2
CASSFSRTGVFKSEQFF	TGTGCCAGCAGTTTTTCGAGAACAGGGGTTTTCAAATCGGAGCAGTTCTTC	few	TRBD1	TRBV27	TRBJ2-1
CSARTRLAGPYEQYF	TGCAGTGCTAGGACGAGACTAGCGGGTCCCTACGAGCAGTACTTC	once	TRBD2	TRBV20-1	TRBJ2-7
CASMDTEAFF	TGTGCCAGCATGGACACTGAAGCTTTCTTT	few	.	TRBV12-3/TRBV12-4	TRBJ1-1
CAISESNRGNTGELFF	TGTGCCATCAGTGAGTCAAACAGGGGGAACACCGGGGAGCTGTTTTTT	few	TRBD1	TRBV10-3	TRBJ2-2
CASSLDPLTGLEQFF	TGTGCCAGCAGCTTAGATCCCCTCACAGGGTTAGAGCAGTTCTTC	.	.	TRBV11-2	TRBJ2-1
CASIDQAPDSSYNEQFF	TGTGCCAGCATCGATCAAGCTCCCGACAGCTCCTACAATGAGCAGTTCTTC	.	.	TRBV12-3/TRBV12-4	TRBJ2-1
CSAGGPEGLYGYTF	TGCAGTGCTGGCGGGCCCGAGGGTTTATATGGCTACACCTTC	.	.	TRBV20-1	TRBJ1-2
CASKGLAANEQFF	TGTGCCAGCAAGGGACTAGCTGCTAATGAGCAGTTCTTC	few	TRBD2	TRBV6-5	TRBJ2-1
CASSQDRDSGRETQYF	TGCGCCAGCAGCCAAGACCGGGACAGTGGAAGGGAGACCCAGTACTTC	.	TRBD1	TRBV4-1	TRBJ2-5
CASSDGTSDQETQYF	TGTGCCAGCAGTGATGGGACTAGCGATCAAGAGACCCAGTACTTC	.	TRBD2	TRBV25-1	TRBJ2-5
CASSPLADGYGYTF	TGTGCCAGCAGCCCCCTGGCAGACGGCTATGGCTACACCTTC	few	.	TRBV7-2	TRBJ1-2
CSTRQGSSDYGYTF	TGCAGCACCCGACAGGGCAGTAGCGACTATGGCTACACCTTC	few	TRBD1	TRBV29-1	TRBJ1-2
CASSYSRTGGSYEQYF	TGTGCCAGCAGTTACTCGAGGACAGGGGGCAGCTACGAGCAGTACTTC	.	TRBD1	TRBV6-5	TRBJ2-7
CASSIGDSQETQYF	TGCGCCAGCAGCATTGGGGACAGCCAAGAGACCCAGTACTTC	.	TRBD1	TRBV5-1	TRBJ2-5
CASSLSTGATMNTEAFF	TGCGCCAGCAGCTTGTCAACAGGGGCGACCATGAACACTGAAGCTTTCTTT	.	TRBD1	TRBV5-1	TRBJ1-1
CSARPGTSASYEQYF	TGCAGTGCTAGACCCGGGACTAGCGCTTCCTACGAGCAGTACTTC	few	TRBD2	TRBV20-1	TRBJ2-7
CASSKGTGLDNEKLFF	TGTGCCAGCAGCAAGGGGACAGGTCTGGATAATGAAAAACTGTTTTTT	.	.	TRBV21-1	TRBJ1-4
CASIKKGRVSPQYF	TGTGCCAGCATTAAAAAGGGAAGGGTGTCCCCGCAGTATTTT	.	.	TRBV7-3	TRBJ2-3
CSAIGLAGDVPYNEQFF	TGCAGTGCTATAGGACTAGCGGGAGATGTCCCCTACAATGAGCAGTTCTTC	few	TRBD2	TRBV20-1	TRBJ2-1
CASRRKANTGELFF	TGTGCCAGCCGGCGTAAAGCGAACACCGGGGAGCTGTTTTTT	.	.	TRBV6-1	TRBJ2-2
CAISAGTGSSYEQYF	TGTGCCATCAGCGCCGGGACGGGAAGCTCCTACGAGCAGTACTTC	.	.	TRBV10-3	TRBJ2-7
CSVSMTGGRDREQYF	TGCAGCGTTTCAATGACGGGGGGACGGGATAGGGAGCAGTACTTC	few	TRBD2	TRBV29-1	TRBJ2-7
CASHEDGTLYTF	TGTGCCAGCCACGAAGACGGGACTCTCTACACCTTC	.	.	TRBV6-6	TRBJ1-2
CASSLERVLDEQYF	TGTGCCAGCAGTTTAGAACGGGTATTGGACGAGCAGTACTTC	few	.	TRBV12-3/TRBV12-4	TRBJ2-7
CASSLNYQETQYF	TGTGCCAGCAGTTTGAACTACCAAGAGACCCAGTACTTC	.	.	TRBV27	TRBJ2-5
CASSVGTLGFF	TGTGCCAGCAGTGTCGGGACTCTCGGGTTCTTC	few	.	TRBV25-1	TRBJ2-1
CSAPTPPGDTQYF	TGCAGTGCTCCTACCCCTCCCGGGGATACGCAGTATTTT	few	.	TRBV20-1	TRBJ2-3
CASSQITSGKETQYF	TGCGCCAGCAGCCAAATCACTAGCGGTAAAGAGACCCAGTACTTC	.	TRBD2	TRBV4-1	TRBJ2-5
CASSLKGPRQETQYF	TGTGCCAGCAGTCTCAAGGGTCCTCGACAAGAGACCCAGTACTTC	few	.	TRBV13	TRBJ2-5
CASSPGQGDRNTQYF	TGCGCCAGCAGCCCGGGACAGGGGGATCGTAATACGCAGTATTTT	.	TRBD1	TRBV4-1	TRBJ2-3
CASSQETSPGLPQHF	TGCGCCAGCAGCCAAGAAACCAGCCCGGGACTGCCCCAGCATTTT	few	.	TRBV4-1	TRBJ1-5
CSARWSSGRNEQFF	TGCAGTGCTAGATGGTCTAGCGGGAGGAATGAGCAGTTCTTC	.	TRBD2	TRBV20-1	TRBJ2-1
CATSDRLVPYNEQYF	TGTGCCACCAGTGATCGACTAGTACCCTACAATGAGCAGTACTTC	many	.	TRBV24-1	TRBJ2-7
CAIGRLAGGYNEQFF	TGTGCCATCGGAAGACTAGCGGGGGGGTACAATGAGCAGTTCTTC	few	TRBD2	TRBV10-3	TRBJ2-1
CASRAPGDRVHEQYF	TGTGCCAGCAGAGCTCCAGGAGACAGGGTCCACGAGCAGTACTTC	few	TRBD1	TRBV6-6	TRBJ2-7
CASSVATGTGGPAEQFF	TGTGCCAGCAGCGTAGCTACTGGGACAGGGGGTCCCGCAGAGCAGTTCTTC	.	TRBD1	TRBV9	TRBJ2-1
CASSAGLVADTQYF	TGTGCCAGCAGCGCGGGACTAGTCGCAGATACGCAGTATTTT	.	TRBD2	TRBV7-9	TRBJ2-3
CASSLGVQINYGYTF	TGTGCCAGCAGCTTAGGGGTACAGATTAACTATGGCTACACCTTC	.	.	TRBV7-2	TRBJ1-2
CAITKGAGEQYF	TGTGCCATCACAAAGGGGGCAGGCGAGCAGTACTTC	few	TRBD1	TRBV10-3	TRBJ2-7
CATRGVFSEAFF	TGTGCCACCAGGGGGGTCTTCAGTGAAGCTTTCTTT	.	.	TRBV15	TRBJ1-1
CASRQREGYNEQFF	TGTGCCAGCCGTCAGAGGGAGGGATACAATGAGCAGTTCTTC	.	TRBD2	TRBV12-3/TRBV12-4	TRBJ2-1
CATSDPGQGEAFF	TGTGCCACCAGTGATCCGGGACAGGGGGAAGCTTTCTTT	few	TRBD1	TRBV24-1	TRBJ1-1
CASTSTGRRYEQYF	TGTGCCAGCACCTCCACAGGGAGACGCTACGAGCAGTACTTC	.	.	TRBV5-6	TRBJ2-7
CASSPSRQGARTDTQYF	TGTGCCAGCAGTCCCTCGAGACAGGGGGCGAGGACAGATACGCAGTATTTT	once	TRBD1	TRBV12-3/TRBV12-4	TRBJ2-3